This T cell receptor (beta chain) was identified in a study of blood T cells in healthy people across ages (dated by TCRdb to 2014 to 2015). With respect to the entire study: In model experiments, template switching captured roughly one uniquely barcoded TCR beta cDNA molecule for every two T cells. Age-related changes in TCR beta repertoire diversity were measured in the study by deep sequencing normalized with unique cDNA molecular identifiers. Four age groups were formed from the donors: young (average roughly 15 years), middle-aged (around 40), aged (over 55) and long-lived (more than 75). To avoid experimental bias, donors of different ages were randomly spread across the sequencing lanes. Using the same blood draw, the study looked at two additional independent replicas of 1 million unique cDNA reads for two donors, one aged 18 to 29 and the other aged 80 or older. Study-wide conclusions, independent of this receptor: Compared with the aged group, more naive CD4+ T cells, fewer expanded clones and increased TCR diversity were shown by the long-lived group, suggesting age selection. Because donor CMV infection status was unknown, age-related changes in expanded clonotypes were potentially confounded. Estimates of total diversity based on one million sequenced T cells were considered lower bounds and underestimates. Bulk unsorted PBMC profiling prevented conclusive comparison of naive and antigen-experienced compartments. As age increased, observed TCR beta diversity per million T cells dropped in a roughly linear way, and a significant reduction was already evident by age 40. The percentage of naive T cells measured by flow cytometry correlated strongly with observed TCR beta diversity.

A remark on this clonotype: Its antigen specificity is not known. One end of the junction varies from germline; a read error may be responsible.

Based on the germline V gene, the CDR1 and CDR2 sequences are SGHRS and YFSETQ. From cysteine to phenylalanine, the CDR3 is 15 amino acids long. Just the 45-base CDR3 DNA is kept, in frame starting at base 1. The library was obtained by 5' RACE. Sequencing was carried out with an Illumina HiSeq 2500. A second roughly 7 to 11 cycle PCR used a sample-barcoded 5' primer and a J-beta primer mix. A unique molecular identifier was introduced onto each TCR beta cDNA molecule by a template-switch 5' adaptor carrying 12 random nucleotides. Each sample yielded at least 2.5 million CDR3-containing paired-end reads. First-strand cDNA was synthesized from all RNA with the Mint cDNA synthesis kit, primed by a TRBC-specific oligonucleotide. All cDNA was treated with uracil-DNA glycosylase and then went through a first 18-cycle PCR with the universal primers M1SS and BC2_uni_R. The original methods were these. Each sample was normalized by randomly selecting 1 million high-quality reads, each carrying a distinct molecular identifier. Reads sharing molecular identifiers were discarded rather than binned into consensus sequences. MiTCR, run with a Q25 quality threshold and the strictest error-elimination algorithm, handled CDR3 identification, clonotype clustering and error correction. Lower-bound total TCR beta diversity was estimated with a nonparametric unseen species model using Euler transformation. Through fastp at Q25 and MiXCR, TCRdb rebuilt clones from the public reads, retaining in-frame beta chains. Every entry covers one CDR3 protein and lists the most common genes and DNA from its rows. The V and J calls and clone size come from TCRdb's table, not from the authors' own analysis. The sample profile shows about 1,500,000 distinct CDR3 sequences; 42% of them were found once. The top ten clones comprise 7% to 9% of the sample.

The roughly 37 donors, aged 6 to 90 years, were systemically healthy Caucasian individuals from Russia. Each donor gave ten milliliters of peripheral blood, collected into EDTA-treated Vacutainer tubes. Ficoll-Paque density-gradient centrifugation was used to isolate PBMCs, with at least 6.5 million per sample. Trizol reagent was used to extract total RNA from the PBMCs, yielding at least 5 micrograms per sample. For every donor, an aliquot of PBMCs went through flow cytometry to measure the percentages of naive CD45RAhigh/CD27high T cells. The source is a woman between 18 and 29 years old in good health. Sequencing used blood. The rearranged segments are TRBV5-1 and TRBJ1-1; the D gene is perhaps TRBD1, from 5 matching bases. This receptor carries the CDR3 CASSFARGENTEAFF. The DNA sequence is given as TGCGCCAGCAGCTTTGCGCGGGGCGAGAACACTGAGGCTTTCTTT. Where the CDR3 stops, the reference TRBV5-1 and TRBJ1-1 genes take over; the full variable domain is KAGVTQTPRYLIKTRGQQVTLSCSPISGHRSVSWYQQTPGQGLQFLFEYFSETQRNKGNFPGRFSGRQFSNSRSEMNVSTLELGDSALYLCASSFARGENTEAFFGQGTRLTVV.